The next 15 T cell receptor beta chains were all read from a single sample in a study of shared clonotypes between healthy human individuals. TCRdb keeps only in-frame clones here, not all; method: immunoSEQ multiplex PCR. There are approximately 500,000 clones in the sample; 81% occur only once, and roughly 12% lies in the top ten. The sequencing sample was made of PBMCs. These receptors originate from a woman between 40 and 55 years old in good health. Some clones in this sample may be carry-over from other donors' samples.

The chain couples TRBV28 to TRBJ2-6, with a tentative D call TRBD1 (6 bases). This CDR3 has 17 residues. The germline gives CDR1 MDHEN, CDR2 SYDVKM. V lost 3 bases and J lost 0, with 12 bases in between. The CDR3 spells CASSLTGDTSGANVLTF. Written as DNA, the CDR3 is TGTGCCAGCAGTTTGACAGGAGATACCTCTGGGGCCAACGTCCTGACTTTC.

A word on this clone: A far larger clone is one nucleotide away, so this likely arose from a read error. The chain combines TRBV30 with TRBJ1-1; D not resolved. The CDR3 sequence is 12 residues long. Germline CDR1 GTSNPN, CDR2 SVGIG (reference sequence). The germline V and J ends were trimmed by 8 bases and 1 base, with 11 bases remaining between them. CDR3 coding DNA: TGTGCCCGGGCCCCGGGGAACACTGAAGCTTTCTTT. Amino acid sequence: CARAPGNTEAFF.

This chain joins TRBV29-1 and TRBJ1-1, with 9 bases matching TRBD1. The CDR3 sequence is 16 residues long. Per germline, CDR1 SQVTM and CDR2 ANQGSEA. V shed 4 bases, J shed 1 base, and the junction held 10 bases outside the gene matches. The CDR3 DNA sequence: TGCAGCGTTGGGAGAAGGACAGGGGCCAAGAACACTGAAGCTTTCTTT. Translated: CSVGRRTGAKNTEAFF.

The chain couples TRBV11-2 to TRBJ2-7; 9 positions agree with TRBD2. The CDR3 spans 15 residues. Unmatched junction bases numbered 4, after V lost 1 base and J lost 3 bases. CDR1 SGHAT and CDR2 FQNNGV come from the germline V gene. CDR3 sequence: CASSLAASGIYEQYF. For the CDR3, the DNA is TGTGCCAGCAGCTTAGCGGCTAGCGGGATCTACGAGCAGTACTTC.

This clone was counted a few times. The chain carries TRBV4-2 and TRBJ2-5; 10 bases align to TRBD2. The J call may be wrong; the DNA end is better matched by TRBJ2-7. Germline CDR1 and CDR2: LGHNA and YNFKEQ. This CDR3 spans 15 amino acids. CDR3 sequence reads: CASSLEAGGPYEQYF. In DNA form, the CDR3 reads TGTGCCAGCAGCTTAGAAGCGGGAGGGCCGTACGAGCAGTACTTC.

This clone appeared a single time. The J gene is TRBJ1-1, the V gene TRBV29-1; D may be TRBD1 (6 bases). The length of the CDR3 is 17 residues. Trimming left V 1 base short and J 1 base short, with 19 bases between. The V gene's germline CDR1 is SQVTM and CDR2 ANQGSEA. The CDR3 sequence is CSVEGVAGAVGNTEAFF. CDR3 in DNA: TGCAGCGTTGAAGGGGTGGCAGGGGCTGTGGGGAACACTGAAGCTTTCTTT. The entire variable domain, with the rest obtained from reference TRBV29-1 and TRBJ1-1, is as follows: SAVISQKPSRDICQRGTSLTIQCQVDSQVTMMFWYRQQPGQSLTLIATANQGSEATYESGFVIDKFPISRPNLTFSTLTVSNMSPEDSSIYLCSVEGVAGAVGNTEAFFGQGTRLTVV.

The CDR3 DNA follows: TGTGCCAGTAGTATGGCCGGCCCCGGGACCGGGGTATATGGCTACACCTTC. Its translation: CASSMAGPGTGVYGYTF. V and J are TRBV19 and TRBJ1-2, with D tentatively TRBD1 (5 bases). This CDR3 has 17 residues. Trimming removed 3 bases at V and 5 bases at J, with 22 bases between. The germline V gene has CDR1 LNHDA and CDR2 SQIVND (reference sequence).

A single count supports this clone. With only one base between it and a far larger clone, this is likely a read error. Other DNA sequences in the same sample also yield this CDR3. CDR3 nucleotides: TGTGCTAGCAGCAAAGGACAAACCTTCGGGCCGATCTACGAGCAGTACTTC. Its translation is CASSKGQTFGPIYEQYF. The genes are TRBV5-4 and TRBJ2-7, with D tentatively TRBD1 (5 bases). From germline, CDR1 is SGHNT and CDR2 YYREEE (reference sequence). This CDR3 contains 17 residues. The whole variable domain, filled in from reference TRBV5-4 and TRBJ2-7, reads ETGVTQSPTHLIKTRGQQVTLRCSSQSGHNTVSWYQQALGQGPQFIFQYYREEENGRGNFPPRFSGLQFPNYSSELNVNALELDDSALYLCASSKGQTFGPIYEQYFGPGTRLTVT.

V is TRBV6-1 and J is TRBJ2-1; 9 bases map to TRBD2. Germline CDR1 MNHNS, CDR2 SASEGT. With V trimmed by 4 bases and J by 15 bases, 16 bases remained unmatched. This CDR3 has 15 amino acids. As DNA, the CDR3 is TGTGCCAGCAGTGTAGGGACGTTCCCGGGACTAGCACTGTTCTTC. Translation gives CASSVGTFPGLALFF.

This clone was detected only a few times. A read error is likely here: a far larger clone is one base away. The same CDR3 arises from other DNA sequences in this sample as well. The chain joins TRBV25-1 to TRBJ1-3; 7 bases are a match to TRBD1. This CDR3 is 14 amino acids long. CDR1 and CDR2 (germline): MGHDK, SYGVNS. The CDR3 spells CASSVGGDGNTIYF. The CDR3 DNA reads as TGTGCCAGCAGTGTAGGGGGCGATGGAAACACCATATACTTT.

In regard to this clone: Only one base separates this from a far larger clonotype, so it likely reflects a read error. Additional DNA sequences in this sample encode the identical CDR3. CDR3 amino acids: CASSELDFSGTNVLTF. The CDR3 bases are TGTGCCAGCAGTGAATTGGACTTCTCTGGGACCAACGTCCTGACTTTC. The rearrangement links TRBV6-1 to TRBJ2-6; maybe TRBD2 (5 bases). This CDR3 is built from 16 residues. Germline-derived CDR1 and CDR2 are MNHNS and SASEGT.

The chain joins TRBV2 to TRBJ2-7, with TRBD1 matching 9 bases. Germline assignment: CDR1 SNHLY and CDR2 FYNNEI. The ends lost 7 bases at V and 11 bases at J; junction bases unmatched: 12. This CDR3 comprises 13 residues. CDR3 region: CASIQDRGSLEYF. The DNA for the CDR3 is TGTGCCAGCATACAGGACAGGGGTTCTTTGGAGTACTTC.

The chain employs TRBV2 and TRBJ1-5; 7 bases are a match to TRBD1. V lost 0 bases to trimming and J lost 5 bases; unmatched junction nucleotides: 1. Germline V lookup: CDR1 SNHLY, CDR2 FYNNEI. CDR3 length: 14 amino acids. The CDR3 sequence is CASSEARGHQPQHF. The CDR3 DNA follows: TGTGCCAGCAGTGAAGCAAGGGGGCATCAGCCCCAGCATTTT. Together with reference TRBV2 and TRBJ1-5, the CDR3 gives the full variable domain: EPEVTQTPSHQVTQMGQEVILRCVPISNHLYFYWYRQILGQKVEFLVSFYNNEISEKSEIFDDQFSVERPDGSNFTLKIRSTKLEDSAMYFCASSEARGHQPQHFGDGTRLSIL.

Regarding this clone: A much larger clone lies one base from this, so it may be a read error. The same CDR3 is also encoded by other DNA sequences in this sample. As DNA, the CDR3 is TGTGCCAGCAGCACAGGACTAATACGGGCAGATACGCAGTATTTT. Translated: CASSTGLIRADTQYF. This sequence joins TRBV7-9 and TRBJ2-3, with D tentatively TRBD2 (6 bases). Germline V gene lookup returns CDR1 SEHNR and CDR2 FQNEAQ (reference sequence). The V and J ends lost 5 bases and 4 bases respectively, with 16 bases between them. The CDR3 loop spans 15 amino acids.

On this clone: A far larger clone is one base from this, pointing to a likely read error. The rearrangement links TRBV2 to TRBJ1-5; no definite D call. This CDR3 spans 16 amino acids. V gave up 3 bases and J gave up 0 bases, with 12 bases separating them. Germline values: CDR1 SNHLY, CDR2 FYNNEI. The DNA of the CDR3 is TGTGCCAGCAGTGATGATGGGTGCTATAGCAATCAGCCCCAGCATTTT. Amino acids: CASSDDGCYSNQPQHF.